This TCR beta chain originates from a study of molecular identifiers for immune sequencing clone quantification (dated by TCRdb to between 2018 and 2020). Background on the whole study: For a replicate experiment, the RNA from either 20,000 or 100,000 naive CD8 T cells was divided into five aliquots, and four of those aliquots went on to sequencing. This methods study used CD8 T cells to benchmark TCR RNA copy counting and molecular-identifier clustering-based TCR repertoire sequencing (MIDCIRS). Study-wide findings and limitations: Approximately 3 recovered TCR RNA copies per cell were obtained by modeling, versus about 9.7 by digital PCR, implying a capture efficiency of 30% to 35%. The naive libraries included spiked-in Jurkat TCR RNA (about 9 copies' worth), and this Jurkat TCR RNA is not part of the donor repertoire. In CMV-specific effector cells, clones with more than 20 RNA copies accounted for over 99% of molecules, whereas in naive cells such clones accounted for under 1%. When barcode sub-clustering was not used, chimeric consensus sequences inflated TCR diversity, with chimeras reaching as high as 47%. Highly expanded clone sizes could be underestimated if identical TCR molecules share a barcode. Spiked-in Jurkat TCR RNA equivalent to a single cell was reported to be detectable even among over 800,000 naive CD8 T cells.

Concerning this clonotype: Its antigen is still unknown. No quality values exist for individual bases; no much larger clone is one base distant.

Library creation used PCR. Sequencing was carried out with an Illumina HiSeq 4000. Bulk TCR libraries were generated as previously described, with the TCR primers listed in Table S5 used. Purification of total RNA was performed with the Qiagen AllPrep DNA/RNA kit. Before analysis, reads from multiple sequencing runs of the same library were pooled. In the source study's methods: Reads were retained only if their TCR constant sequence matched exactly, and those retained reads were trimmed to 150 nt and grouped according to their 12-nt molecular barcodes. Reads inside each barcode group were sub-clustered using a 15% Levenshtein threshold, and a quality-weighted consensus sequence was constructed for each RNA molecule. Non-functional sequences were discarded, and so were lower-count sequences lying one edit away from another sequence. Barcode sub-clusters with fewer than 20% of the maximum read count were removed, based on fitting two negative binomial distributions. Using fastp at Q25 and MiXCR, TCRdb reprocessed the public reads and kept productive beta chains. Each entry is one CDR3 protein sequence, shown with its most common DNA and genes. The V and J calls and clone size are TCRdb's, not the authors'. This sample lists 8,000 to 13,000 distinct CDR3 sequences; about 18% were detected once. Clones ranked in the top ten supply roughly 2% of the sample.

Libraries of naive CD8 T cells were generated from roughly 21,000 to 960,000 sorted cells, with 10%, 30% or 50% of the purified RNA used. Naive CD8 T cells, defined as CD8+CD4-CCR7+CD45RA+, were FACS-sorted into RLT Plus buffer on a BD FACSAria II. Detection sensitivity was tested by spiking Jurkat RNA equal to some 10 TCR copies' worth into samples containing roughly 17,000-1,100,000 naive CD8 T cells. CD8 T cells were enriched using RosetteSep CD8+ T Cell Enrichment Cocktail and Ficoll-Paque, and the enriched cells then underwent ACK red cell lysis. Sequenced sample: naive CD8+ T cells from blood, with Jurkat cell RNA spiked in. The cell subset or site label on this specimen signifies: FACS-sorted CD8+CD4-CCR7+CD45RA+ naive T cells. This receptor was taken from a human donor in good health. Some libraries in this study had Jurkat cell RNA spiked in.

CDR3 loop: CASSPTSGRAYHEQYF. The DNA sequence is given as TGTGCCAGCTCGCCTACTAGCGGGAGGGCCTACCACGAGCAGTACTTC. The sequence is built from TRBV18 and TRBJ2-7; a stretch of 13 junction bases matches TRBD2. Ends trimmed: V by 6 bases, J by 5 bases; bases unmatched to a gene: 10. From a lookup of the germline V gene, CDR1 and CDR2 are KGHSH and LQKENI. Including cysteine and phenylalanine, the CDR3 has 16 amino acids. CDR3 DNA is the only sequence kept; it has 48 bases, read in frame from the first base.